The clone carrying this TCR beta chain occurred a few times. The entry originates in a study of T-cell memory formation after mild COVID-19. Germline V gene data show CDR1 as LNHDA and CDR2 as SQIVND (reference sequence). V lost 7 bases, J lost 0 bases, and 15 bases lay in between. The CDR3 has 15 amino acids. Each CDR3 protein is one row after TCRdb ran MiXCR on the 5' RACE reads. The sample shows fewer than 650,000 distinct CDR3 sequences, 20% to 25% of them seen only once. The sequencing input was PBMCs or a T cell subset sorted from them (not recorded which). The chain carries TRBV19 and TRBJ1-1; D may be TRBD1 (6 bases). This TCR came from an adult woman who had mild COVID-19 (a few samples of this study predate the infection). Cell type and time point are not known. The CDR3 here is CASTVPGGLNTEAFF. The CDR3 coding sequence is TGTGCCAGTACCGTGCCGGGGGGGCTGAACACTGAAGCTTTCTTT.